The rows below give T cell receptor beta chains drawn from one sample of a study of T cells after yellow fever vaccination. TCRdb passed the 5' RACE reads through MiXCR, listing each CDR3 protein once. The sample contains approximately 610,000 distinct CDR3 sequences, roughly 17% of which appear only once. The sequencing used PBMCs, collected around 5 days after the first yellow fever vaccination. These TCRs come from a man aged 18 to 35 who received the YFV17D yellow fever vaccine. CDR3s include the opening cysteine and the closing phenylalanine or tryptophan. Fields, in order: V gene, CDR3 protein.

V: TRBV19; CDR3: CASSMEEIHGYTF
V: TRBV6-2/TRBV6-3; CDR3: CASSGSLGTLAQYF
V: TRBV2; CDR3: CASRVVDTQYF
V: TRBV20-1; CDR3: CSARVGWEDYGYTF
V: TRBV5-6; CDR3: CASSYRAEKLFF
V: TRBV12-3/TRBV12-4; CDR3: CASSYGSSRTEQYF
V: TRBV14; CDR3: CASSLWTDTLTDTQYF
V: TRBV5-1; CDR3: CASSLEGFNQPQHF
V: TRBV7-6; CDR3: CASSVFSGAIGELFF
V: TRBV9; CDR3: CASSVGLTAPSGNTIYF
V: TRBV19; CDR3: CASTGQFNEKLFF
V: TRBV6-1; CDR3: CASTRTAGAPQYF
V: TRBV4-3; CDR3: CASSRARGGEKLFF
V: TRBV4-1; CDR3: CASSQFAGLSNYGYTF
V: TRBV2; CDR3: CASSDHYNEQFF
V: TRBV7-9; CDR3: CASSFGGGIYDEQFF
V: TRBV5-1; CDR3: CASSFGQGFNEQFF
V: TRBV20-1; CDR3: CSAKRSAGAPYEQYF
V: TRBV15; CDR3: CATSRDRTSGTDTQYF
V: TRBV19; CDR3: CASTQGSGNTIYF
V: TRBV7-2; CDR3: CASSSLPRDYEQYF
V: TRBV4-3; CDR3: CASSQVRGASGANVLTF
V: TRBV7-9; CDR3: CASSLKTNTEAFF
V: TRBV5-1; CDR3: CASSSPDRTDTQYF
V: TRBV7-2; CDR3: CASSPAGLAKNIQYF
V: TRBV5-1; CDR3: CASSSGRNNEKLFF
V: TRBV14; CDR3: CASSPGTASGNTIYF
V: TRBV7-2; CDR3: CASSYDREYGYTF
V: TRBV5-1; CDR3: CASSLGATGSETQYF
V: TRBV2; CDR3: CASTWTSGKETQYF
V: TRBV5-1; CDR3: CASSLVGTVSYNSPLHF
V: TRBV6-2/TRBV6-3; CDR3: CASSYSTNQPQHF
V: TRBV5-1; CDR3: CASSLALETQYF
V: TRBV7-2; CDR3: CASSLQVTSSYNEQFF
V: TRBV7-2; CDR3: CASSFPGRVYGYTF
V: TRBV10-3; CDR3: CAISGGTGGWETQYF
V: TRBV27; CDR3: CASSPGSAGNEQFF
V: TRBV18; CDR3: CASSPPRLAGGLDEQFF
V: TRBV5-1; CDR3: CASSPTGFNEKLFF
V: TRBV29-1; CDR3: CSVILGTGELFF
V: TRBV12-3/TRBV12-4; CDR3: CASSSGVYTEAFF
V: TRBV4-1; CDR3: CASSLRDSETQYF
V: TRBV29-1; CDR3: CSVSDGTNYGYTF
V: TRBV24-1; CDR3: CATRARAGGADTQYF
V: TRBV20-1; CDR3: CSGKAGGRDTQYF
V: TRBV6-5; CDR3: CASSYRHAGTGPYGYTF
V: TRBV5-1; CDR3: CASVDGAGTQYF
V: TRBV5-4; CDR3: CASSRQGAQETQYF
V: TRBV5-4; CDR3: CASSPGGGLDAQYF
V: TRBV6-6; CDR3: CASDRGTEAFF
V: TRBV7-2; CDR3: CASSHSPGRRRNTEAFF
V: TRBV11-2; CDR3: CASSLDQPNYGYTF
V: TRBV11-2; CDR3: CASSFGEARAYNEQFF